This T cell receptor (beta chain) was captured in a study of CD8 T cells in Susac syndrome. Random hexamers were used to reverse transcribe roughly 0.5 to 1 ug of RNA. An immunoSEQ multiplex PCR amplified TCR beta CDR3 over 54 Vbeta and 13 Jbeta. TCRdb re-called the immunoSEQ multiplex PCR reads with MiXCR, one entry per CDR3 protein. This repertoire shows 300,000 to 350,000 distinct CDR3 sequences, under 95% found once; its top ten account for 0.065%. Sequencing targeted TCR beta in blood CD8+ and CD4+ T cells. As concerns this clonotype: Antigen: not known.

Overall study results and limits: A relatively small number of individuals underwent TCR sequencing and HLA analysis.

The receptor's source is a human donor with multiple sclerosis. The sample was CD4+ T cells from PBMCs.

In nucleotides, the CDR3 is TGTGCCAGCAGTTATGTTCAGGGGCGGCAGTTCTTC. It yields the protein CASSYVQGRQFF. This sequence joins TRBV6-2 or TRBV6-3 and TRBJ2-1; D is possibly TRBD1 (6 bases). V lost 3 bases to trimming and J lost 12 bases, with 12 bases between them. The germline gives CDR1 MNHEY, CDR2 SVGEGT. The CDR3 has 12 amino acids.